These 22 T cell receptor beta chains were all obtained from the same sample, sequenced in a study of T cells in Graves' hyperthyroidism and ophthalmopathy. TCR beta CDR3 regions were amplified from RNA. Initially, a first-round RT-PCR of the TCR CDR3 employed the HTBI primer set. One entry per CDR3 protein, called by TCRdb with MiXCR from the multiplex PCR reads. The data hold fewer than 350,000 distinct CDR3 sequences, with 15% to 20% observed a single time. The source material was blood. The receptor source for this set is a woman in her forties with Graves' ophthalmopathy.

Comment on this clonotype: The CDR3 ends on some other residue instead of the conserved phenylalanine or tryptophan, so this is likely a read error. The V gene is TRBV11-2, the J gene TRBJ1-1; D possibly corresponds to TRBD1 (6 bases). CDR3 size: 19 residues. V was shortened by 6 bases and J by 3 bases, with 29 bases between the two germline ends. Looked up from germline, CDR1 is SGHAT and CDR2 is FQNNGV. The CDR3 here is CASRSQSETGSSGDTEAFL. The CDR3 DNA is TGTGCCAGCAGATCACAATCGGAGACAGGCAGTTCCGGAGACACTGAAGCTTTCCTT.

This clonotype appeared many times. The rearrangement links TRBV29-1 to TRBJ2-7; D not certain. This CDR3 comprises 11 residues. V lost 4 bases, J lost 5 bases, and 9 bases lay in between. Germline V gene data show CDR1 as SQVTM and CDR2 as ANQGSEA. The CDR3 here is CSVVVRHEQYF. Here the CDR3 DNA reads TGCAGCGTTGTCGTACGGCACGAGCAGTACTTC.

This clonotype was detected many times. This rearrangement joins TRBV28 to TRBJ2-7; a weak D match, TRBD1 (6 bases). The CDR3 totals 14 residues. V was shortened by 4 bases and J by 7 bases, with 17 bases between the two germline ends. Germline V lookup: CDR1 MDHEN, CDR2 SYDVKM. CDR3 bases: TGTGCCAGCAGTTGGTATCAGGGGAATTCAGAGCAGTACTTC. Encoded protein: CASSWYQGNSEQYF. Filled out from reference TRBV28 and TRBJ2-7, the complete variable domain reads DVKVTQSSRYLVKRTGEKVFLECVQDMDHENMFWYRQDPGLGLRLIYFSYDVKMKEKGDIPEGYSVSREKKERFSLILESASTNQTSMYLCASSWYQGNSEQYFGPGTRLTVT.

This clonotype was observed at least ten times. The rearrangement uses TRBV3-1 and TRBJ1-1; possibly TRBD1 for D (6 bases). The CDR3 loop spans 14 amino acids. CDR1 is LGHDT and CDR2 is YNNKEL in the germline V gene (reference sequence). Trimming left V 4 bases short and J 5 bases short, with 14 bases between. The CDR3 nucleotides are TGTGCCAGCAGCCCCCAAACACAGGGTACTGAAGCTTTCTTT. Its translation is CASSPQTQGTEAFF.

The CDR3 is CASSQDMNTGELFF. In nucleotides, the CDR3 is TGCGCCAGCAGCCAAGATATGAACACCGGGGAGCTGTTTTTT. The chain is built from TRBV4-1 and TRBJ2-2; D remains ambiguous. Trimming removed 0 bases from V and 1 base from J, with 3 bases in between. CDR3 length equals 14 residues. Looked up from germline, CDR1 is MGHRA and CDR2 is YSYEKL.

The rearrangement joins TRBV12-3 or TRBV12-4 to TRBJ1-2; 8 nucleotides line up with TRBD1. The CDR3 is made up of 13 amino acids. V shed 5 bases and J 7 bases; nucleotides not matched to a gene: 6. The CDR3, as DNA: TGTGCCAGCAGTCCGGACAGGGTCGGTGGCTACACCTTC. Translating gives CASSPDRVGGYTF.

This clonotype has at least ten counts. The chain links TRBV10-3 to TRBJ2-2; tentatively, D is TRBD1 (5 bases). CDR1 is ENHRY, CDR2 SYGVKD, per germline. V was clipped by 0 bases and J by 6 bases, with 14 bases between them. This CDR3 has 16 amino acids. This CDR3 is CAISESRQLDPGELFF. The CDR3, as DNA: TGTGCCATCAGTGAGTCGAGACAGCTAGATCCCGGGGAGCTGTTTTTT.

At least ten counts were recorded for this clonotype. V is TRBV20-1 and J is TRBJ2-7; a weak D match, TRBD1 (5 bases). The CDR3 totals 16 residues. Per the germline V gene, CDR1 is DFQATT and CDR2 is SNEGSKA (reference sequence). The germline V and J ends were trimmed by 2 bases and 0 bases, with 17 bases remaining between them. DNA for the CDR3: TGCAGTGCTAGATCTCTGACAGCCGCTAGCTCCTACGAGCAGTACTTC. It yields the protein CSARSLTAASSYEQYF.

The table lists this clonotype with many counts. This rearrangement joins TRBV28 to TRBJ1-2; no clear D. Germline V CDR1 and CDR2: MDHEN, SYDVKM. Trimming removed 5 bases from V and 5 bases from J, with 15 bases in between. CDR3 length: 14 amino acids. The CDR3 bases are TGTGCCAGCAGTCCCGAAGTCGGGCTTTATGGCTACACCTTC. Protein: CASSPEVGLYGYTF.

V and J are TRBV5-6 and TRBJ2-7, with a tentative D call TRBD2 (6 bases). The CDR3 runs to 17 residues. Germline V gene lookup returns CDR1 SGHDT and CDR2 YYEEEE. V shed 1 base and J shed 1 base, with 18 bases lying between them. The CDR3 is CASSLPPAVADSYEQYF. The CDR3, as DNA: TGTGCCAGCAGCTTGCCCCCGGCGGTAGCGGATTCCTACGAGCAGTACTTC.

This clonotype has ten or more counts. This rearrangement joins TRBV6-2 or TRBV6-3 to TRBJ2-7; D is perhaps TRBD1 (5 bases). Trimming removed 5 bases at V and 3 bases at J, with 17 bases between. This CDR3 region has 15 residues. CDR1 MNHEY and CDR2 SVGEGT come from the germline V gene. CDR3 sequence: CASSDLPDSDYEQYF. CDR3 DNA sequence: TGTGCCAGCAGTGACTTACCCGACAGCGACTACGAGCAGTACTTC.

The sample holds many counts of this clonotype. The V call is TRBV7-9, the J call TRBJ1-1, with 8 nucleotides matching TRBD1. CDR1 SEHNR and CDR2 FQNEAQ come from the germline V gene (reference sequence). J was trimmed by 2 bases and V by 5 bases; bases with no gene match: 7. The CDR3 loop spans 15 amino acids. CDR3 bases: TGTGCCAGCAGCCCAGGGGGCAGTTACAACACTGAAGCTTTCTTT. Protein product: CASSPGGSYNTEAFF.

The V and J genes are TRBV19 and TRBJ1-5; no definite D call. V lost 1 base and J lost 7, with 8 bases in between. CDR1 is LNHDA and CDR2 is SQIVND in the germline V gene (reference sequence). CDR3 length: 13 amino acids. This CDR3 is CASSIVKGQPQHF. CDR3 sequence (DNA): TGTGCCAGTAGTATAGTCAAGGGACAGCCCCAGCATTTT.

This clonotype was observed many times. The rearrangement links TRBV7-8 to TRBJ2-7; 8 bases map to TRBD2. CDR3 length: 16 residues. Germline values: CDR1 SGHVS, CDR2 FQNEAQ. Trimming cost V 5 bases and J 5 bases; bases outside gene matches: 14. The chain's CDR3 is CASSRVGSIAGNEQYF. CDR3 bases: TGTGCCAGCAGCCGAGTGGGGTCGATAGCGGGAAACGAGCAGTACTTC.

This clonotype showed up many times. This chain links TRBV12-3 or TRBV12-4 with TRBJ1-1; 7 nucleotides agree with TRBD1. CDR3 length equals 13 residues. The V gene end was trimmed by 8 bases and the J gene end by 6 bases; junction bases not matched to a gene: 9. As DNA, the CDR3 is TGTGCCAGCGTGGAGGGGGCAAACGCTGAAGCTTTCTTT. It is translated as CASVEGANAEAFF.

There are many counts of this clonotype. The rearrangement links TRBV20-1 to TRBJ1-5, with 8 positions matching TRBD1. The germline gives CDR1 DFQATT, CDR2 SNEGSKA (reference sequence). The CDR3 sequence is 12 residues long. The J segment lost 11 bases and the V segment lost 5 bases, leaving 8 bases of the junction unmatched. The CDR3, as DNA: TGCAGTGCTGGACAGGGTCCAGGGGCCCAGCATTTT. This translates into CSAGQGPGAQHF.

This clonotype came up many times. The J gene is TRBJ1-1, the V gene TRBV28; D not certain. CDR1 and CDR2 from the germline V gene are MDHEN and SYDVKM. With 5 bases removed from V and 4 bases from J, the gap between germline ends came to 5 bases. The CDR3 contains 11 residues. The CDR3 nucleotides read TGTGCCAGCAGTCGTCGCACTGAAGCTTTCTTT. The encoded protein is CASSRRTEAFF.

V and J are TRBV11-3 and TRBJ1-1; D uncertain. CDR3 length: 15 amino acids. Germline lookup yields CDR1 SGHNT and CDR2 YENEEA. The V end was cut by 2 bases, the J end by 6 bases, with 16 bases between. In DNA form, the CDR3 reads TGTGCCAGCAGCTTATATCCGTCCAAGGGCGCTGAAGCTTTCTTT. It yields the protein CASSLYPSKGAEAFF.

This clonotype has a count of ten or more. The chain is built from TRBV6-2 or TRBV6-3 and TRBJ1-2; maybe TRBD1 (6 bases). Germline V gene sequence: CDR1 MNHEY, CDR2 SVGEGT. The V and J ends lost 4 bases and 2 bases respectively, with 11 bases between them. CDR3 length equals 14 residues. CDR3 DNA: TGTGCCAGCAGTTTCACCCAGGGGAACTATGGCTACACCTTC. Translating it yields CASSFTQGNYGYTF.

This clonotype was counted between two and nine times. The chain carries TRBV5-1 and TRBJ2-6; maybe TRBD1 (6 bases). CDR3 length: 18 residues. V was cut by 0 bases and J by 4 bases, with 17 bases left in between. Per germline, CDR1 SGHRS and CDR2 YFSETQ. The CDR3 DNA reads as TGCGCCAGCAGCTTGGAAGGGACAATTAGGTCCGGGGCCAACGTCCTGACTTTC. This encodes CASSLEGTIRSGANVLTF.

This clonotype was seen ten or more times. The CDR3 is CASSSPKYRTLGGKLFF. The CDR3 coding sequence is TGTGCCAGCAGTTCCCCGAAATACAGGACACTGGGAGGGAAACTGTTTTTT. The V and J genes are TRBV6-2 or TRBV6-3 and TRBJ1-4; TRBD1 is a possible D gene (5 bases). The CDR3 consists of 17 residues. Germline V lookup: CDR1 MNHEY, CDR2 SVGEGT. Trimming cost V 4 bases and J 11 bases, with 26 bases left between them.

The chain has TRBV6-4 and TRBJ2-3; 12 nucleotides line up with TRBD2. The germline V gene encodes CDR1 MRHNA and CDR2 SNTAGT. This CDR3 is built from 14 residues. The V segment lost 0 bases and the J segment 8 bases; nucleotides outside the gene matches: 0. CDR3: CASSDSTSGSTQYF. In DNA, the CDR3 is TGTGCCAGCAGTGACTCGACTAGCGGGAGTACGCAGTATTTT.